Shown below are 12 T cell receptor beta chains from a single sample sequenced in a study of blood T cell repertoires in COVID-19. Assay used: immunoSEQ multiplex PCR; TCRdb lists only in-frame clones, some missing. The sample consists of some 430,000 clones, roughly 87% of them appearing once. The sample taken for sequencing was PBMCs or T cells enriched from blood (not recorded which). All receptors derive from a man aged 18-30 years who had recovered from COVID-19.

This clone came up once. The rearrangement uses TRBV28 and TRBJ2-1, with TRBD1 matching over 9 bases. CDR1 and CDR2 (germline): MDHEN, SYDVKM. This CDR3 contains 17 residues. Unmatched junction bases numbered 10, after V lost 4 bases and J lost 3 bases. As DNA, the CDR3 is TGTGCCAGCAGTTCATACCGGGACAGGGAAGGCTACAATGAGCAGTTCTTC. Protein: CASSSYRDREGYNEQFF. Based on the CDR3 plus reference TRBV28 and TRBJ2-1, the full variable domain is DVKVTQSSRYLVKRTGEKVFLECVQDMDHENMFWYRQDPGLGLRLIYFSYDVKMKEKGDIPEGYSVSREKKERFSLILESASTNQTSMYLCASSSYRDREGYNEQFFGPGTRLTVL.

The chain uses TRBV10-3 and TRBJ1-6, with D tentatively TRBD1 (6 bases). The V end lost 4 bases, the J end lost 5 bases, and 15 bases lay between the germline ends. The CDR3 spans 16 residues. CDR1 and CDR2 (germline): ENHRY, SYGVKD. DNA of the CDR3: TGTGCCATCAGTGCACGGGGGGCTCTGGATAATTCACCCCTCCACTTT. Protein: CAISARGALDNSPLHF.

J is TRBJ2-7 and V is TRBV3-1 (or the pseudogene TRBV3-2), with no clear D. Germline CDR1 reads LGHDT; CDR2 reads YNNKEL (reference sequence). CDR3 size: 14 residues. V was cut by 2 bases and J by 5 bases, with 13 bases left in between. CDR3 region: CASSQQRRRDEQYF. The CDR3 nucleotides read TGTGCCAGCAGCCAACAACGTAGGAGAGACGAGCAGTACTTC.

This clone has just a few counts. The CDR3 is CSTGEGGYTF. Here the CDR3 DNA reads TGCAGTACAGGGGAAGGAGGCTACACCTTC. The V gene is TRBV29-1, the J gene TRBJ1-2; 7 bases align to TRBD1. The CDR3 consists of 10 residues. Germline CDR1 reads SQVTM; CDR2 reads ANQGSEA.

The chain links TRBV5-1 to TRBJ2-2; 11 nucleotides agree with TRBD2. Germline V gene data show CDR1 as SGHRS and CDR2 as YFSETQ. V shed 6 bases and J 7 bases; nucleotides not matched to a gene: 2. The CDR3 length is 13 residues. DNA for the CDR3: TGCGCCAGCACGCTAGCGGGAGGCGGGGAGCTGTTTTTT. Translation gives CASTLAGGGELFF.

This CDR3 reads CASSAGNNQPQHF. The CDR3 DNA sequence: TGTGCCAGCAGCGCGGGGAACAATCAGCCCCAGCATTTT. This chain joins TRBV7-3 and TRBJ1-5; no clear D gene. V was clipped by 5 bases and J by 3 bases, with 8 bases between them. The CDR3 is 13 residues long. In germline, CDR1 is SGHTA, CDR2 FQGTGA.

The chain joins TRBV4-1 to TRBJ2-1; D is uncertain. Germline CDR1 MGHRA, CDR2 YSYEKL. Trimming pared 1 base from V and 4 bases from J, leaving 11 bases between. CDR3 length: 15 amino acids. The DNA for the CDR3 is TGCGCCAGCAGCCAAGGGGTGCAGGAATACAATGAGCAGTTCTTC. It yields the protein CASSQGVQEYNEQFF.

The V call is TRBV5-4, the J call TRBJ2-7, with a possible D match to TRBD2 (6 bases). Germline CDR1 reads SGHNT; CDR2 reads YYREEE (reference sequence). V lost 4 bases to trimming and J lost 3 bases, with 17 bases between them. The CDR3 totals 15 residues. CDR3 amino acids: CASSHGGVMIYEQYF. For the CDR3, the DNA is TGTGCCAGCAGCCACGGCGGGGTTATGATCTACGAGCAGTACTTC.

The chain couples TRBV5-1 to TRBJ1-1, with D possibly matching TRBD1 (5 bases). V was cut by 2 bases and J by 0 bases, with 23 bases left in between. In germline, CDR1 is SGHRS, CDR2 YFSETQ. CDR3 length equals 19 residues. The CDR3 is CASSLGRLGRMDMNTEAFF. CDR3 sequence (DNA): TGCGCCAGCAGCTTAGGACGACTCGGCCGCATGGACATGAACACTGAAGCTTTCTTT.

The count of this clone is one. The CDR3 sequence: CASSGTGGIYQPQHF. The CDR3 nucleotides read TGTGCCAGCAGTGGGACAGGAGGGATATATCAGCCCCAGCATTTT. The gene calls are TRBV2 and TRBJ1-5, with 7 positions matching TRBD1. Germline CDR1 and CDR2: SNHLY and FYNNEI. The CDR3 consists of 15 residues. Trimming at V came to 4 bases and at J to 5 bases, leaving 8 bases not matched to a gene.

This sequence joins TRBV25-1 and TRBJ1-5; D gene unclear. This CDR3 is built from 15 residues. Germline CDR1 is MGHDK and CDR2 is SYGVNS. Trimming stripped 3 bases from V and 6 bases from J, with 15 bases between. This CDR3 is CASSEGRGTGQPQHF. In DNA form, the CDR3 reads TGTGCCAGCAGTGAGGGTAGAGGTACCGGTCAGCCCCAGCATTTT.

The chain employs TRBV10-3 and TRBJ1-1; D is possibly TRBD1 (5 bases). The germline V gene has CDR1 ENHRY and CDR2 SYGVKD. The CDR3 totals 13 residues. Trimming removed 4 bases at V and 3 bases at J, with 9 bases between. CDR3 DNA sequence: TGTGCCATCAGTGCCCGGGGGGACACTGAAGCTTTCTTT. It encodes CAISARGDTEAFF.